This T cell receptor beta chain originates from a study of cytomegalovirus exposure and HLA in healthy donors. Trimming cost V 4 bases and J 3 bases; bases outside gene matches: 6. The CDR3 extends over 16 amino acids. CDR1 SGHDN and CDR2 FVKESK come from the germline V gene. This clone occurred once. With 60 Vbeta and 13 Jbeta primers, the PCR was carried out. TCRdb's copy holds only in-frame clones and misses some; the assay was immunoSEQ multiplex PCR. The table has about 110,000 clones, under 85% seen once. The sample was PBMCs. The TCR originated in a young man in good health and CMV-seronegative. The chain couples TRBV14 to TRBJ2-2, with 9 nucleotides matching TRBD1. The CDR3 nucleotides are TGTGCCAGCAGCCGAATGGGACAGGGAGACACCGGGGAGCTGTTTTTT. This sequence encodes CASSRMGQGDTGELFF.